Below, 15 T cell receptor beta chains from the same sample are listed, as sequenced in a study of blood T cell repertoires in COVID-19. Produced via immunoSEQ multiplex PCR; TCRdb's table is partial and in-frame only. This sample yields 91,000 or so clones, of which 85% to 90% are seen a single time; 10% to 15% belongs to the top ten. The sample was peripheral blood. The source of these receptors is a woman aged 55 to 70 in a cohort sampled during active or convalescent COVID-19.

This clone was recorded once. The chain has TRBV28 and TRBJ2-5, with a tentative D call TRBD2 (5 bases). The DNA end favors TRBJ2-7, so the J call may be wrong. The V gene's germline CDR1 is MDHEN and CDR2 SYDVKM. CDR3 length equals 13 residues. Here the CDR3 reads CASSLGSSYEQYF. In DNA, the CDR3 is TGTGCCAGCAGTTTGGGGAGCTCCTACGAGCAGTACTTC.

The J gene is TRBJ2-2, the V gene TRBV18, with D unresolved. Germline V gives CDR1 KGHSH, CDR2 LQKENI. Between the trimmed V and J ends, which lost 3 bases and 1 base, there was a span of 18 bases. This CDR3 region has 18 residues. In DNA, the CDR3 is TGTGCCAGCTCACCCTCCACCGCGAACCCCATGAACACCGGGGAGCTGTTTTTT. This gives the protein CASSPSTANPMNTGELFF.

The J gene is TRBJ1-6, the V gene TRBV21-1. TRBV21-1 is a recognized pseudogene. The CDR3 is 16 amino acids. The CDR3 loop reads CASSKRRRERSSPLHF. The CDR3 DNA reads TGTGCCAGCAGCAAAAGACGTCGGGAGAGGAGCTCACCCCTCCACTTT.

The chain joins TRBV28 to TRBJ2-2; D ambiguous. The CDR3 length is 14 residues. Looked up from germline, CDR1 is MDHEN and CDR2 is SYDVKM. V was trimmed by 7 bases and J by 2 bases, leaving 11 bases between them. This chain's CDR3 is CASIEAFNTGELFF. The CDR3 nucleotides are TGTGCCAGCATAGAGGCATTTAACACCGGGGAGCTGTTTTTT.

In the case of this clone: The sample contains more than one DNA sequence encoding this CDR3. This chain uses TRBV12-3 or TRBV12-4 with TRBJ1-2, with D possibly TRBD1 on 5 matching bases. Trimming stripped 2 bases from V and 8 bases from J, with 9 bases between. The CDR3 consists of 12 residues. This chain's CDR3 is CASSLTGEGYTF. CDR3 in DNA: TGTGCCAGCAGTTTAACAGGAGAGGGCTACACCTTC.

V gene TRBV11-3 combines with J gene TRBJ1-1; TRBD1 might be the D (6 bases). Germline V lookup: CDR1 SGHNT, CDR2 YENEEA. The CDR3 consists of 13 residues. The V gene lost 1 base and the J gene lost 8 bases, with 11 bases spanning the gap. The CDR3 bases are TGTGCCAGCAGCTTAGTACAGGGATCGGAAGCTTTCTTT. Translated, it gives CASSLVQGSEAFF. Based on the CDR3 plus reference TRBV11-3 and TRBJ1-1, the full variable domain is EAGVVQSPRYKIIEKKQPVAFWCNPISGHNTLYWYLQNLGQGPELLIRYENEEAVDDSQLPKDRFSAERLKGVDSTLKIQPAELGDSAVYLCASSLVQGSEAFFGQGTRLTVV.

The gene calls are TRBV10-3 and TRBJ2-7; D might be TRBD2 (6 bases). Germline CDR1 reads ENHRY; CDR2 reads SYGVKD. The ends were cut back, 2 bases at V and 4 bases at J, with 18 bases in the middle. The CDR3 has 16 residues. The CDR3 protein is CAISEPGTGGGYEQYF. In DNA, the CDR3 is TGTGCCATCAGTGAGCCAGGGACCGGGGGAGGTTACGAGCAGTACTTC.

The chain joins TRBV18 to TRBJ2-5, with no clear D. The V end lost 2 bases, the J end lost 5 bases, and 9 bases lay between the germline ends. The CDR3 sequence is 13 residues long. The germline CDR1 and CDR2 sequences are KGHSH and LQKENI. The CDR3, as DNA: TGTGCCAGCTCACCAACGGCAGCGGAGACCCAGTACTTC. This gives the protein CASSPTAAETQYF.

This clone was detected a few times. The rearrangement uses TRBV6-5 and TRBJ1-2; 9 bases agree with TRBD1. Trimming took 5 bases from V and 4 from J; bases not matched to a gene: 8. This CDR3 has 15 residues. Per germline, CDR1 MNHEY and CDR2 SVGAGI. Here the CDR3 reads CASSKPGTGIYGYTF. The CDR3, as DNA: TGTGCCAGCAGTAAGCCCGGGACAGGGATCTATGGCTACACCTTC.

In DNA, the CDR3 is TGTGCCACCAGCCCGGACAATAACTATGGCTACACCTTC. This codes for CATSPDNNYGYTF. V and J are TRBV15 and TRBJ1-2; D might be TRBD1 (5 bases). V gave up 5 bases and J gave up 1 base, with 8 bases separating them. The CDR3 is 13 amino acids. The germline gives CDR1 LNHNV, CDR2 YYDKDF (reference sequence).

This clone was observed a single time. This chain uses TRBV5-1 with TRBJ2-5; 9 bases are a match to TRBD2. The CDR3 is made up of 12 amino acids. V lost 4 bases to trimming and J lost 10 bases; unmatched junction nucleotides: 5. CDR1 and CDR2 from the germline V gene are SGHRS and YFSETQ. The CDR3 sequence is CASSERGADQYF. CDR3 DNA: TGCGCCAGCAGCGAGCGGGGGGCGGACCAGTACTTC.

This clone appeared a single time. The V and J genes are TRBV2 and TRBJ2-1; 10 bases agree with TRBD1. Per germline, CDR1 SNHLY and CDR2 FYNNEI. Trimming cost V 5 bases and J 4 bases; bases outside gene matches: 5. The CDR3 consists of 15 residues. The DNA of the CDR3 is TGTGCCAGCAGTAGGGACAGGGGCTTATACAATGAGCAGTTCTTC. Its translation: CASSRDRGLYNEQFF.

The genes are TRBV5-1 and TRBJ1-1; the D gene is possibly TRBD1 (5 bases). V shed 0 bases and J shed 1 base, with 10 bases lying between them. The CDR3 runs 15 residues. Looked up from germline, CDR1 is SGHRS and CDR2 is YFSETQ. The CDR3 loop reads CASSLARQSNTEAFF. The CDR3 DNA is TGCGCCAGCAGCTTGGCCCGACAGTCGAACACTGAAGCTTTCTTT.

V and J are TRBV5-4 and TRBJ2-7; D possibly corresponds to TRBD2 (6 bases). The germline gives CDR1 SGHNT, CDR2 YYREEE (reference sequence). The CDR3 covers 15 residues. V gave up 5 bases and J gave up 0 bases, with 15 bases separating them. Here the CDR3 reads CASRQGGASSYEQYF. In nucleotides, the CDR3 is TGTGCCAGCAGGCAGGGCGGGGCGAGCTCCTACGAGCAGTACTTC.

V is TRBV3-1 (or the pseudogene TRBV3-2) and J is TRBJ1-5; D gene ambiguous. CDR3 length: 17 amino acids. V lost 4 bases to trimming and J lost 2 bases, with 18 bases between them. Germline V gene lookup returns CDR1 LGHDT and CDR2 YNNKEL (reference sequence). CDR3 DNA: TGTGCCAGCAGCCCAGGCGGGGATCTCTTCGGCAATCAGCCCCAGCATTTT. Amino acids: CASSPGGDLFGNQPQHF.